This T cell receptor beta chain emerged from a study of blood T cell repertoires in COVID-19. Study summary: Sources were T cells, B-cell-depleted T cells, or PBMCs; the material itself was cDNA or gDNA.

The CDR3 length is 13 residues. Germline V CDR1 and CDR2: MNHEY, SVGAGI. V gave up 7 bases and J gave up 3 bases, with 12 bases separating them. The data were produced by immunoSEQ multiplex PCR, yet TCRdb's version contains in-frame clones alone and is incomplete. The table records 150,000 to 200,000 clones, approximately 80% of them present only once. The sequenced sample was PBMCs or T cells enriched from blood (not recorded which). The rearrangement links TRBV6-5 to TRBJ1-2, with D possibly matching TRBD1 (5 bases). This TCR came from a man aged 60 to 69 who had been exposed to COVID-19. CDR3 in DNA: TGTGCCAGCAAGGCGGGGCCCGACTATGGCTACACCTTC. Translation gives CASKAGPDYGYTF.